Shown below are 27 T cell receptor beta chains from a single sample sequenced in a study of T cells in women clearing cervical HPV infection. The data were produced by immunoSEQ multiplex PCR, yet TCRdb's version contains in-frame clones alone and is incomplete. The sample holds around 35,000 clones. The specimen sequenced was blood buffy coat. Source of these receptors: a woman aged 18-70 years with a cervical HPV16 infection that either progressed to CIN3+ or cleared (not recorded which).

Turning to this clone: The read terminates 3 residues before the CDR3 end, so the remaining end is supplied by the germline J gene. The chain couples TRBV30 to TRBJ2-7; the match to TRBD2 covers 7 bases. V gave up 0 bases and J gave up 5 bases; unmatched junction bases: 7. CDR3 length: 14 residues. CDR1 and CDR2 from the germline V gene are GTSNPN and SVGIG (reference sequence). The covered CDR3 bases are TGTGCCTGGAGTGTAATGGCGGGGGTGGACGAG. Amino acids: CAWSVMAGVDE. The full-length CDR3 reads as CAWSVMAGVDEQYF.

As to this clone: The CDR3 end is not reached by the read, which stops 3 residues before it; the germline J gene fills it in. The chain carries TRBV10-3 and TRBJ2-7; a possible D gene is TRBD2 (7 bases). V lost 10 bases, J lost 3 bases, and 16 bases lay in between. There are 13 residues in the CDR3. Per the germline V gene, CDR1 is ENHRY and CDR2 is SYGVKD. CDR3 protein: CATSLGGDYEQYF. CDR3 DNA, as far as it was read: TGTGCCACCTCGTTAGGGGGGGACTACGAG.

Notes on this clone: The sequenced fragment ends 3 residues before the CDR3 boundary, so the rest is inferred from the germline J gene. The rearrangement joins TRBV5-1 to TRBJ2-2; TRBD2 aligns across 7 bases. Germline values: CDR1 SGHRS, CDR2 YFSETQ. V gave up 2 bases and J gave up 1 base; unmatched junction bases: 2. The CDR3 runs 15 residues. The CDR3 spells CASSLSGGNTGELFF. Incomplete CDR3 DNA: TGCGCCAGCAGCTTATCGGGGGGGAACACCGGGGAG.

In regard to this clone: The read comes to an end 3 residues before the CDR3 does, leaving the germline J gene to fill in the end. The V and J genes are TRBV7-9 and TRBJ2-5, with TRBD2 matching over 8 bases. Trimming took 5 bases from V and 2 from J; bases not matched to a gene: 7. The CDR3 runs 15 residues. CDR1 and CDR2 from the germline V gene are SEHNR and FQNEAQ (reference sequence). The DNA read from the CDR3 is TGTGCCAGCAGCCCCCGGACTAGCTTTCAAGAGACC. Translation gives CASSPRTSFQET. The entire CDR3 is CASSPRTSFQETQYF.

As to this clone: The sequenced fragment ends 3 residues before the CDR3 boundary, so the rest is inferred from the germline J gene. The chain couples TRBV20-1 to TRBJ2-3; no reliable D call. Trimming took off 3 bases at V and 1 base at J, with 5 bases between the two ends. CDR1 DFQATT and CDR2 SNEGSKA come from the germline V gene (reference sequence). The CDR3 is 12 residues long. The chain's CDR3 is CSASEGTDTQYF. CDR3 DNA (partial): TGCAGTGCTAGCGAGGGCACAGATACG.

As for this clone: Read sequence stops 3 residues before the CDR3 end, and the germline J gene provides the missing end. This chain uses TRBV2 with TRBJ1-1; 7 bases are shared with TRBD1. The CDR3 runs 14 residues. J gave up 7 bases and V 7 bases, and 12 bases lay outside the gene matches. The germline V gene has CDR1 SNHLY and CDR2 FYNNEI. This chain's CDR3 is CASTLLTGPIEAFF. The sequenced part of the CDR3 DNA is TGTGCCAGCACTCTATTGACAGGGCCCATTGAA.

The sequenced part of the CDR3 DNA is TGTGCCAGTAGTCCAAGGAGGACAGGGGTCGGGGGCAATCAGCCC. Protein product: CASSPRRTGVGGNQP. The entire CDR3 is CASSPRRTGVGGNQPQHF. The chain links TRBV19 to TRBJ1-5, with 9 bases aligning to TRBD1. The sequenced fragment ends 3 residues before the CDR3 boundary, so the rest is inferred from the germline J gene. This CDR3 has 18 amino acids. V trimming: 5 bases; J trimming: 2 bases; junction bases outside the gene matches: 13. From germline, CDR1 is LNHDA and CDR2 SQIVND (reference sequence).

Notes on this clone: The read comes to an end 3 residues before the CDR3 does, leaving the germline J gene to fill in the end. The rearrangement joins TRBV20-1 to TRBJ2-3, with D perhaps matching TRBD1 (7 bases). CDR1 is DFQATT, CDR2 SNEGSKA, per germline (reference sequence). V shed 6 bases and J shed 3 bases, with 19 bases lying between them. The CDR3 covers 15 residues. The CDR3 region is CSAPPTGRLTDTQYF. The part of the CDR3 DNA that was read is TGCAGTGCCCCCCCGACAGGGAGGCTGACAGATACG.

With regard to this clone: At one end, the junction sequence differs from germline, possibly due to a read error. From the germline J gene comes the end of the CDR3, since the read stops 3 residues before it. J is TRBJ1-2 and V is TRBV4-2; perhaps TRBD1 as D (5 bases). The CDR3 has 14 amino acids. CDR1 and CDR2 from the germline V gene are LGHNA and YNFKEQ. The DNA read from the CDR3 is TGCGCCAGCAGCCAAGATCCCAGGGAGTATGGC. It is translated as CASSQDPREYG. The whole CDR3 sequence is CASSQDPREYGYTF.

With respect to this clone: The read terminates 3 residues ahead of where the CDR3 ends, so the germline J gene completes it. This chain uses TRBV28 with TRBJ2-7; 8 bases are a match to TRBD1. The CDR3 is 14 residues long. V was clipped by 5 bases and J by 3 bases; unmatched bases: 6. Germline values: CDR1 MDHEN, CDR2 SYDVKM. The sequenced part of the CDR3 DNA is TGTGCCAGCAGTGCCACCGGGACAGGCTACGAG. Its translation: CASSATGTGYE. The whole CDR3 is CASSATGTGYEQYF.

About this clone: The sequence runs out 3 residues before the end of the CDR3; the remainder is reconstructed from the germline J gene. The rearrangement joins TRBV20-1 to TRBJ1-1; possibly TRBD1 for D (6 bases). The germline V and J ends were trimmed by 6 bases and 5 bases, with 13 bases remaining between them. The CDR3 is 12 residues long. Germline assignment: CDR1 DFQATT and CDR2 SNEGSKA (reference sequence). CDR3 DNA, as far as it was read: TGCAGTGCCCTACAGGGAAAGACTGAA. It yields the protein CSALQGKTE. The entire CDR3 protein reads CSALQGKTEAFF.

Comment on this clone: From the germline J gene comes the end of the CDR3, since the read stops 3 residues before it. This chain uses TRBV30 with TRBJ2-4; D may be TRBD1 (6 bases). CDR1 GTSNPN and CDR2 SVGIG come from the germline V gene (reference sequence). Trimming took off 2 bases at V and 0 bases at J, with 14 bases between the two ends. The CDR3 length is 16 residues. The covered CDR3 bases are TGTGCCTGGAGTCCGTACAGGGACCTAGCCAAAAACATT. Translation gives CAWSPYRDLAKNI. The complete CDR3 sequence is CAWSPYRDLAKNIQYF.

Concerning this clone itself: The read finishes 3 residues shy of the CDR3 end, and the germline J gene is used to complete it. J is TRBJ2-2 and V is TRBV7-8, with D possibly being TRBD1 (5 bases). Deletions cut 1 base from V and 3 bases from J, with 6 bases between. Per the germline V gene, CDR1 is SGHVS and CDR2 is FQNEAQ. The CDR3 length is 14 residues. The CDR3: CASSLEGYTGELFF. The covered CDR3 bases are TGTGCCAGCAGCTTAGAGGGGTACACCGGGGAG. The full variable domain, rest sourced from reference TRBV7-8 and TRBJ2-2, is GAGVSQSPRYKVAKRGQDVALRCDPISGHVSLFWYQQALGQGPEFLTYFQNEAQLDKSGLPSDRFFAERPEGSVSTLKIQRTQQEDSAVYLCASSLEGYTGELFFGEGSRLTVL.

Regarding this clone: From the germline J gene comes the end of the CDR3, since the read stops 3 residues before it. J is TRBJ1-1 and V is TRBV10-3, with 7 bases identical to TRBD1. V was pared by 6 bases and J by 4 bases, with 11 bases of the junction left unmatched. The CDR3 extends over 15 amino acids. Looked up from germline, CDR1 is ENHRY and CDR2 is SYGVKD. CDR3 DNA, as far as it was read: TGTGCCATCAGAACCACACAGGGGTATGGCACTGAA. Residues: CAIRTTQGYGTE. The complete CDR3 reads CAIRTTQGYGTEAFF.

CDR3: CASSFFSTDTQYF. Partial CDR3 DNA: TGTGCCAGCAGTTTCTTTAGCACAGATACG. The gene calls are TRBV12-3 or TRBV12-4 and TRBJ2-3, with D unresolved. The CDR3 goes on 3 residues after the read ends, and that part is filled in from the germline J gene. The germline V and J ends were trimmed by 3 bases and 0 bases, with 4 bases remaining between them. The CDR3 has 13 amino acids.

A note on this clone: A junction boundary mismatches the germline segment, possibly from a read error. The read gets to within 3 residues of the CDR3 end, and the germline J gene fills in the rest. This sequence joins TRBV4-2 and TRBJ1-2, with 8 bases fitting TRBD1. CDR1 and CDR2 (germline): LGHNA, YNFKEQ. The CDR3 totals 15 residues. CDR3 DNA (partial): TGCGCCAGCAGCCAAGAATTGCAGGGGGCTTATGGC. Translated: CASSQELQGAYG. The complete CDR3 sequence is CASSQELQGAYGYTF.

On this clone itself: The CDR3 end lies 3 residues beyond the end of the read and is filled in from the germline J gene. The chain employs TRBV30 and TRBJ2-2, with D perhaps TRBD2 (6 bases). There are 14 residues in the CDR3. CDR1 and CDR2 (germline): GTSNPN, SVGIG (reference sequence). V was pared by 0 bases and J by 6 bases, with 11 bases between. CDR3 residues: CAWSVLGGSGELFF. CDR3 bases read: TGTGCCTGGAGTGTATTGGGGGGATCCGGGGAG. Full variable domain (rest looked up from reference TRBV30 and TRBJ2-2): SQTIHQWPATLVQPVGSPLSLECTVEGTSNPNLYWYRQAAGRGLQLLFYSVGIGQISSEVPQNLSASRPQDRQFILSSKKLLLSDSGFYLCAWSVLGGSGELFFGEGSRLTVL.

Details on this clone: From the germline J gene comes the end of the CDR3, since the read stops 3 residues before it. V gene TRBV6-2 or TRBV6-3 combines with J gene TRBJ1-1, with TRBD1 matching 10 bases. V was pared by 0 bases and J by 4 bases, with 8 bases of the junction left unmatched. Looked up from germline, CDR1 is MNHEY and CDR2 is SVGEGT. This CDR3 has 17 residues. The CDR3 is CASSYSIGTGVITEAFF. CDR3 DNA (partial): TGTGCCAGCAGTTACTCGATAGGGACAGGGGTGATCACTGAA.

About this clone itself: Coverage ceases 3 residues before the CDR3 finishes, and the germline J gene fills in the end. The chain uses TRBV19 and TRBJ2-5, with TRBD1 matching 9 bases. V lost 4 bases to trimming and J lost 7 bases; unmatched junction nucleotides: 10. This CDR3 contains 15 residues. Germline V gene sequence: CDR1 LNHDA, CDR2 SQIVND (reference sequence). CDR3 DNA (partial): TGTGCCAGTAGTACAACCGGGACAGGGCATGGGACC. Its translation is CASSTTGTGHGT. The full CDR3 protein reads CASSTTGTGHGTQYF. Supplemented by reference TRBV19 and TRBJ2-5, the full variable domain reads DGGITQSPKYLFRKEGQNVTLSCEQNLNHDAMYWYRQDPGQGLRLIYYSQIVNDFQKGDIAEGYSVSREKKESFPLTVTSAQKNPTAFYLCASSTTGTGHGTQYFGPGTRLLVL.

Of note for this clone: The read ends 3 residues shy of where the CDR3 ends; the end is completed using the germline J gene. V usage is TRBV19 and J usage is TRBJ1-5; no firm D call. Per the germline V gene, CDR1 is LNHDA and CDR2 is SQIVND (reference sequence). This CDR3 is 13 amino acids long. The V end was cut by 3 bases, the J end by 9 bases, with 12 bases between. The covered CDR3 bases are TGTGCCAGTAGTATTCCGGGTTTTCCGCCC. It encodes CASSIPGFPP. The whole CDR3 sequence is CASSIPGFPPQHF.

About this clone: The read stops 3 residues short of the end of the CDR3; the missing end is completed from the germline J gene. The gene calls are TRBV7-9 and TRBJ2-1; no reliable D call. The CDR3 has 12 amino acids. Germline values: CDR1 SEHNR, CDR2 FQNEAQ (reference sequence). V was cut by 4 bases and J by 7 bases, with 8 bases left in between. The CDR3 sequence is CASSSSGNEQFF. CDR3 DNA (partial): TGTGCCAGCAGCTCATCAGGAAATGAG.

As to this clone: The missing CDR3 end, 3 residues past where the read stops, is filled in from the germline J gene. This chain joins TRBV5-1 and TRBJ2-3, with a possible D match to TRBD2 (6 bases). V was trimmed by 1 base and J by 3 bases, leaving 15 bases between them. CDR1 and CDR2 (germline): SGHRS, YFSETQ. This CDR3 region has 16 residues. The DNA read from the CDR3 is TGCGCCAGCAGCTTGTCGACAGTGGAGGGAACAGATACG. Translation gives CASSLSTVEGTDT. The whole CDR3 reads CASSLSTVEGTDTQYF.

On this clone: The DNA ends 3 residues before the CDR3 does, and the rest of the CDR3 is filled in from the germline J gene. V is TRBV11-2 and J is TRBJ2-6, with a weak D call TRBD1 (6 bases). The CDR3 length is 13 residues. Germline CDR1 is SGHAT and CDR2 is FQNNGV. V was pared by 1 base and J by 12 bases, with 10 bases between. The chain's CDR3 is CASSLAGHRVLTF. The sequenced part of the CDR3 DNA is TGTGCCAGCAGCTTAGCGGGACACCGCGTC. Full variable domain (missing parts from reference TRBV11-2 and TRBJ2-6): EAGVAQSPRYKIIEKRQSVAFWCNPISGHATLYWYQQILGQGPKLLIQFQNNGVVDDSQLPKDRFSAERLKGVDSTLKIQPAKLEDSAVYLCASSLAGHRVLTFGAGSRLTVL.

Details on this clone: The CDR3 end falls 3 residues outside the read, so it is completed with the germline J gene. V usage is TRBV4-1 and J usage is TRBJ1-3; D remains unclear. This CDR3 region has 18 residues. The V end was cut by 0 bases, the J end by 0 bases, with 15 bases between. Germline CDR1 MGHRA, CDR2 YSYEKL. The CDR3 DNA, read in part, is TGCGCCAGCAGCCAAGATTGGTCGGGTTTCCTCTCTGGAAACACC. Its translation: CASSQDWSGFLSGNT. In full, the CDR3 is CASSQDWSGFLSGNTIYF.

With regard to this clone: At one end the junction does not follow the germline gene, possibly because of a read error. The read halts 3 residues ahead of the CDR3 end, with the missing end drawn from the germline J gene. This chain joins TRBV4-2 and TRBJ1-2, with D perhaps TRBD1 (5 bases). Per the germline V gene, CDR1 is LGHNA and CDR2 is YNFKEQ. The CDR3 contains 16 residues. Partial CDR3 DNA: TGCGCCAGCAGCCAAGGTGTTGCAGGGTCTCGCTATGGC. It translates to CASSQGVAGSRYG. The entire CDR3 protein is CASSQGVAGSRYGYTF.

In regard to this clone: Sequencing ends 3 residues short of the CDR3 end; the germline J gene provides the rest. This sequence joins TRBV4-1 and TRBJ2-5; D may be TRBD2 (6 bases). CDR1 is MGHRA, CDR2 YSYEKL, per germline. V lost 4 bases to trimming and J lost 2 bases, with 17 bases between them. There are 16 residues in the CDR3. The sequenced part of the CDR3 DNA is TGCGCCAGCAGCCCCGTAAATATGGGACTTCAAGAGACC. As protein: CASSPVNMGLQET. The CDR3, in full, reads CASSPVNMGLQETQYF.

Concerning this clone itself: The CDR3 is cut off 3 residues early in the read; its end comes from the germline J gene. This chain connects TRBV5-8 to TRBJ2-7, with D perhaps matching TRBD1 (5 bases). V was shortened by 3 bases and J by 3 bases, with 10 bases between the two germline ends. This CDR3 is 13 amino acids long. Germline CDR1 and CDR2: SGHTS and YDEGEE. CDR3 DNA, as far as it was read: TGTGCCAGCAGCTGGGCCGACAGCTACGAG. This encodes CASSWADSYE. The whole CDR3 sequence reads CASSWADSYEQYF.